This T cell receptor beta chain was captured in a study of T-cell memory formation after mild COVID-19. Using its own MiXCR run on the 5' RACE reads, TCRdb lists one record per CDR3 protein. This table has about 440,000 distinct CDR3 sequences, roughly 20% appearing once. This clonotype was seen repeatedly, ten times or more. CDR1 and CDR2 from the germline V gene are ENHRY and SYGVKD. The ends lost 5 bases at V and 5 bases at J; junction bases unmatched: 7. The CDR3 is 14 amino acids. The chain carries TRBV10-3 and TRBJ1-1; TRBD1 aligns across 8 bases. This clonotype originated in an adult woman who had mild COVID-19 (a few samples of this study predate the infection). Cell type and time point are not known. Sequenced sample: PBMCs or a T cell subset sorted from them (not recorded which). In nucleotides, the CDR3 is TGTGCCATCAGTTCCTCAGGGGGCTGGACTGAAGCTTTCTTT. It specifies CAISSSGGWTEAFF.